This T cell receptor (beta chain) was found in a study of OX40 agonist ivuxolimab in advanced cancers. Clones were sequenced by immunoSEQ multiplex PCR, and TCRdb holds only the in-frame ones, with some missing. Seen here are roughly 66,000 clones, about 83% observed once, and the top ten hold approximately 0.63%. The germline V gene encodes CDR1 SGHAT and CDR2 FQNNGV. The V gene lost 2 bases and the J gene lost 9 bases, with 10 bases spanning the gap. The CDR3 loop spans 12 amino acids. The material was CD4+ or CD8+ T cells sorted from blood, obtained in a trial of the OX40 agonist ivuxolimab. This clonotype originated in an adult with an advanced solid tumor such as melanoma, head and neck, liver or kidney cancer. V gene TRBV11-2 combines with J gene TRBJ2-5, with D possibly being TRBD2 (5 bases). CDR3 in DNA: TGTGCCAGCAGCTTAAGCCCCGGGGCCCAGTACTTC. Encoded protein: CASSLSPGAQYF.